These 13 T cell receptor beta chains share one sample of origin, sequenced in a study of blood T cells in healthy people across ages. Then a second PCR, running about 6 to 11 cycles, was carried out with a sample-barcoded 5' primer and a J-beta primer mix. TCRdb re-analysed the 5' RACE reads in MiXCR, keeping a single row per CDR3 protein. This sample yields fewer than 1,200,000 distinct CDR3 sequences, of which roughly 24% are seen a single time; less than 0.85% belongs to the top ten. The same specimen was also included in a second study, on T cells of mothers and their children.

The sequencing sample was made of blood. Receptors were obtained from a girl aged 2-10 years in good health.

The CDR3 DNA reads as TGCAGCGGCCTGACTGGAAACATTCAGTACTTC. It translates to CSGLTGNIQYF. The chain carries TRBV29-1 and TRBJ2-4; D is ambiguous. Germline V CDR1 and CDR2: SQVTM, ANQGSEA. The CDR3 sequence is 11 residues long. Trimming took off 7 bases at V and 6 bases at J, with 10 bases between the two ends.

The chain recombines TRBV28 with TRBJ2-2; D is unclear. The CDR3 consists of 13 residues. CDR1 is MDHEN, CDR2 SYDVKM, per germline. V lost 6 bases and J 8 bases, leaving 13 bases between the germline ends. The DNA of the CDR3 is TGTGCCAGCAGCCACCACCGGGTGGGGGAGCTGTTTTTT. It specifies CASSHHRVGELFF.

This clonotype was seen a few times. The CDR3 is CASSLRQGNYEQYF. The DNA of the CDR3 is TGCGCCAGCAGCCTTAGACAGGGTAACTACGAGCAGTACTTC. The rearrangement joins TRBV5-1 to TRBJ2-7; 7 nucleotides align to TRBD1. CDR1 and CDR2 (germline): SGHRS, YFSETQ. The CDR3 spans 14 residues. Unmatched junction bases numbered 7, after V lost 4 bases and J lost 3 bases.

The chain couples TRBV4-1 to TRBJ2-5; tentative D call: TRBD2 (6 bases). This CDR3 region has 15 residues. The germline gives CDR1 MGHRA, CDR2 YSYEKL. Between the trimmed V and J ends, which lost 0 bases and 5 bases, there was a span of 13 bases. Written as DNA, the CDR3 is TGCGCCAGCAGCCAAGATACCGGGGGAAGGGAGACCCAGTACTTC. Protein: CASSQDTGGRETQYF.

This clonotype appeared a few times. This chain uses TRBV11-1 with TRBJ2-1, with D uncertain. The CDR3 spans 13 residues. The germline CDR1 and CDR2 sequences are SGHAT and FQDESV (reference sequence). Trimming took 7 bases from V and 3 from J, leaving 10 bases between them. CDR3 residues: CASNPPDYNEQFF. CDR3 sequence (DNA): TGTGCCAGCAACCCCCCCGACTACAATGAGCAGTTCTTC. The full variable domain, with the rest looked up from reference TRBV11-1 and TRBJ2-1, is EAEVAQSPRYKITEKSQAVAFWCDPISGHATLYWYRQILGQGPELLVQFQDESVVDDSQLPKDRFSAERLKGVDSTLKIQPAELGDSAMYLCASNPPDYNEQFFGPGTRLTVL.

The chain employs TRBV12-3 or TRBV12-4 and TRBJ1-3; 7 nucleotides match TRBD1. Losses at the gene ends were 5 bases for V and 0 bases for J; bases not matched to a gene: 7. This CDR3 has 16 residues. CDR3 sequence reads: CASSPTGSLSGNTIYF. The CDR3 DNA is TGTGCCAGCAGTCCGACAGGGTCGCTCTCTGGAAACACCATATATTTT.

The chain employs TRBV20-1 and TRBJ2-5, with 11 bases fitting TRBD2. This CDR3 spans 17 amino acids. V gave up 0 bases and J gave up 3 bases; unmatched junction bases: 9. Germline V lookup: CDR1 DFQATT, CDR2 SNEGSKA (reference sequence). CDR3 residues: CSARDPTSGSREETQYF. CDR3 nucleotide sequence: TGCAGTGCTAGAGACCCTACTAGCGGGAGTCGTGAAGAGACCCAGTACTTC.

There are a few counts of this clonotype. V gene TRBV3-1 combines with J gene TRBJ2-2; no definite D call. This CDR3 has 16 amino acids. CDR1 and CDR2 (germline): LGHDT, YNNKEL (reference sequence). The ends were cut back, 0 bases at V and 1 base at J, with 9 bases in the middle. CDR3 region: CASSQDPSENTGELFF. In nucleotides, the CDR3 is TGTGCCAGCAGCCAAGATCCTTCAGAGAACACCGGGGAGCTGTTTTTT. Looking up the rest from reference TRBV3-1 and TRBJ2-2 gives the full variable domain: DTAVSQTPKYLVTQMGNDKSIKCEQNLGHDTMYWYKQDSKKFLKIMFSYNNKELIINETVPNRFSPKSPDKAHLNLHINSLELGDSAVYFCASSQDPSENTGELFFGEGSRLTVL.

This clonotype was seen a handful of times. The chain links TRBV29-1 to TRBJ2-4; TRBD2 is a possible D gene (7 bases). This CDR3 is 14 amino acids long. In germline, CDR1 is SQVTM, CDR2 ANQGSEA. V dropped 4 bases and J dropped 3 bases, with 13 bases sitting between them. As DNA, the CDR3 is TGCAGCGTTGGTCGGGGGGCGGACAAAAACATTCAGTACTTC. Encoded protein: CSVGRGADKNIQYF.

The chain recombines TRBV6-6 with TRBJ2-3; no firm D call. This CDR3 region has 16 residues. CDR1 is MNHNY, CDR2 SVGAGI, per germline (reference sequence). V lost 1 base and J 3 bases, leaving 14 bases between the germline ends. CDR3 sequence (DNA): TGTGCCAGCAGTTACTACGGTCAAGCTGGTACAGATACGCAGTATTTT. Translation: CASSYYGQAGTDTQYF.

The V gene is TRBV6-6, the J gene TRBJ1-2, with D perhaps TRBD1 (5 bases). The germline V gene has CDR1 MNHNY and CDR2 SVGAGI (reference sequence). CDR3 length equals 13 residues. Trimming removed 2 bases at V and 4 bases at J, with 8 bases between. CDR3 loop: CASSYVGVYGYTF. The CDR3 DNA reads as TGTGCCAGCAGTTACGTAGGGGTCTATGGCTACACCTTC.

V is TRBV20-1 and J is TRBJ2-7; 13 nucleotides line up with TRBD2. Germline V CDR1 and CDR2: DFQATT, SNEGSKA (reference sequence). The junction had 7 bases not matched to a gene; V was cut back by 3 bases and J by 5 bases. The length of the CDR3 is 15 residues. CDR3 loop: CSARRTSGGVDEQYF. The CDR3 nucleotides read TGCAGTGCTAGGAGGACTAGCGGGGGAGTCGACGAGCAGTACTTC.

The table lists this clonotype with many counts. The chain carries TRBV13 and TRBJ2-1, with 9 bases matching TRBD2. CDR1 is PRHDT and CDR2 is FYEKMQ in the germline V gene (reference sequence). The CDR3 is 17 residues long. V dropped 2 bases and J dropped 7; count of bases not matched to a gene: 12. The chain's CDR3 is CASSLTRLAASRNEQFF. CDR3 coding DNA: TGTGCCAGCAGCTTAACCCGACTAGCGGCCTCTCGAAATGAGCAGTTCTTC.